Shown below are 19 T cell receptor beta chains from a single sample sequenced in a study of blood T cell repertoires in COVID-19. The data were produced by immunoSEQ multiplex PCR, yet TCRdb's version contains in-frame clones alone and is incomplete. The sample yields under 350,000 clones, approximately 85% seen once. Sample: peripheral blood. The receptors shown here come from a woman aged 70 to 79 with acute or convalescent COVID-19.

The gene calls are TRBV3-1 (or the pseudogene TRBV3-2) and TRBJ2-1; 8 bases match TRBD1. V shed 3 bases, J shed 6 bases, and the junction held 4 bases outside the gene matches. The CDR3 contains 14 residues. Germline lookup yields CDR1 LGHDT and CDR2 YNNKEL (reference sequence). CDR3 nucleotide sequence: TGTGCCAGCAGCCAGGGACAGGCGAGCAATGAGCAGTTCTTC. It is translated as CASSQGQASNEQFF.

DNA of the CDR3: TGTGCCAGCAGCTTCCGGGGGGTTTGGTATGGCTACACCTTC. Encoded protein: CASSFRGVWYGYTF. This sequence joins TRBV5-6 and TRBJ1-2, with D perhaps TRBD1 (5 bases). This CDR3 region has 14 residues. CDR1 and CDR2 from the germline V gene are SGHDT and YYEEEE. V was cut by 2 bases and J by 5 bases, with 13 bases left in between.

V gene TRBV6-1 combines with J gene TRBJ1-5, with D perhaps matching TRBD1 (5 bases). Trimming removed 2 bases from V and 0 bases from J, with 17 bases in between. This CDR3 has 18 residues. CDR1 MNHNS and CDR2 SASEGT come from the germline V gene. The CDR3 DNA follows: TGTGCCAGCAGTGAACCTTCAGGGATCGGCCTTAGCAATCAGCCCCAGCATTTT. Translation gives CASSEPSGIGLSNQPQHF.

The rearrangement uses TRBV21-1 and TRBJ1-5; TRBD1 is taken as the D call from the table, unchecked against the DNA. TRBV21-1 represents a pseudogene. CDR3 size: 14 residues. In DNA form, the CDR3 reads TGTGCCAGCGCCAACAGGGGCGGCAATCAGCCCCAGCATTTT. This sequence encodes CASANRGGNQPQHF.

The chain uses TRBV7-6 and TRBJ2-5, with 8 bases matching TRBD2. In germline, CDR1 is SGHVS, CDR2 FNYEAQ. The CDR3 runs to 16 residues. V lost 1 base to trimming and J lost 1 base; unmatched junction nucleotides: 5. The CDR3 is CASSLGGGGLQETQYF. DNA for the CDR3: TGTGCCAGCAGCTTAGGAGGCGGGGGGCTCCAAGAGACCCAGTACTTC. Filled out from reference TRBV7-6 and TRBJ2-5, the complete variable domain reads GAGVSQSPRYKVTKRGQDVALRCDPISGHVSLYWYRQALGQGPEFLTYFNYEAQQDKSGLPNDRFSAERPEGSISTLTIQRTEQRDSAMYRCASSLGGGGLQETQYFGPGTRLLVL.

This chain joins TRBV2 and TRBJ1-2, with D uncertain. CDR3 length equals 13 residues. With 7 bases removed from V and 4 bases from J, the gap between germline ends came to 13 bases. CDR1 and CDR2 (germline): SNHLY, FYNNEI. The CDR3 sequence: CASMGGLGYGYTF. CDR3 coding DNA: TGTGCCAGCATGGGAGGGCTAGGCTATGGCTACACCTTC.

This chain uses TRBV9 with TRBJ2-1, with D possibly TRBD1 on 6 matching bases. The germline CDR1 and CDR2 sequences are SGDLS and YYNGEE. This CDR3 region has 16 residues. Deletions cut 5 bases from V and 3 bases from J, with 18 bases between. The DNA of the CDR3 is TGTGCCAGCAGTCCTCAAGGGGACATCAACTACAATGAGCAGTTCTTC. Its translation is CASSPQGDINYNEQFF.

CDR3 in amino acids: CASSLEGQGNQPQHF. The CDR3 region has the DNA TGCGCCAGCAGCTTGGAGGGACAGGGGAATCAGCCCCAGCATTTT. The chain is built from TRBV5-1 and TRBJ1-5; 10 nucleotides agree with TRBD1. CDR1 and CDR2 (germline): SGHRS, YFSETQ. V shed 0 bases, J shed 4 bases, and the junction held 1 base outside the gene matches. The CDR3 has 15 amino acids.

The table lists this clone with a few counts. The chain is built from TRBV4-1 and TRBJ2-2, with 7 bases fitting TRBD1. V lost 2 bases, J lost 6 bases, and 6 bases stayed unmatched. Germline loops: CDR1 MGHRA, CDR2 YSYEKL. The CDR3 has 15 amino acids. The CDR3 DNA reads as TGCGCCAGCAGCCAAATTGGGACAGCCCCCGGGGAGCTGTTTTTT. Translated: CASSQIGTAPGELFF.

The J gene is TRBJ2-3, the V gene TRBV5-8, with 12 bases matching TRBD2. Germline V gene sequence: CDR1 SGHTS, CDR2 YDEGEE. The J segment lost 5 bases and the V segment lost 5 bases, leaving 0 bases of the junction unmatched. CDR3 length equals 13 residues. CDR3 DNA: TGTGCCAGCAGACTAGCGGGGGGAGATACGCAGTATTTT. Translating gives CASRLAGGDTQYF.

The V call is TRBV6-6, the J call TRBJ2-7; no firm D call. The CDR3 loop spans 16 amino acids. V was pared by 6 bases and J by 4 bases, with 22 bases between. The germline V gene has CDR1 MNHNY and CDR2 SVGAGI (reference sequence). CDR3 amino acids: CASRQTATQVGYEQYF. Here the CDR3 DNA reads TGTGCCAGCAGACAGACGGCGACACAAGTCGGTTACGAGCAGTACTTC.

This clone was picked up one time. V gene TRBV30 combines with J gene TRBJ2-7; perhaps TRBD2 as D (5 bases). With 0 bases removed from V and 7 bases from J, the gap between germline ends came to 13 bases. The germline V gene has CDR1 GTSNPN and CDR2 SVGIG (reference sequence). The CDR3 is made up of 13 amino acids. The CDR3: CAWSVAEGWEQYF. CDR3 nucleotides: TGTGCCTGGAGTGTAGCAGAGGGTTGGGAGCAGTACTTC.

The chain has TRBV6-5 and TRBJ1-2; D unresolved. The V end lost 7 bases, the J end lost 2 bases, and 14 bases lay between the germline ends. In germline, CDR1 is MNHEY, CDR2 SVGAGI. This CDR3 contains 14 residues. The CDR3, as DNA: TGTGCCAGCAATATTAACGGAGGAAACTATGGCTACACCTTC. This translates into CASNINGGNYGYTF.

The chain is built from TRBV9 and TRBJ2-1; 14 bases agree with TRBD2. V was clipped by 0 bases and J by 4 bases; unmatched bases: 6. The CDR3 runs to 18 residues. The germline gives CDR1 SGDLS, CDR2 YYNGEE. Here the CDR3 DNA reads TGTGCCAGCAGCGTAGTGGAGACTAGCGGGGGGGTATACAATGAGCAGTTCTTC. Its protein is CASSVVETSGGVYNEQFF.

The V and J genes are TRBV7-3 and TRBJ2-1; 7 bases are shared with TRBD2. The CDR3 spans 16 residues. CDR1 and CDR2 from the germline V gene are SGHTA and FQGTGA. V shed 5 bases and J 0 bases; nucleotides not matched to a gene: 7. In nucleotides, the CDR3 is TGTGCCAGCAGCCAAGGGAGGGGCGGCTCCTACAATGAGCAGTTCTTC. This codes for CASSQGRGGSYNEQFF.

V gene TRBV2 combines with J gene TRBJ1-2; the D is unclear. The CDR3 runs 15 residues. Trimming stripped 2 bases from V and 0 bases from J, with 10 bases between. Germline loops: CDR1 SNHLY, CDR2 FYNNEI. CDR3 bases: TGTGCCAGCAGTGAACGGCGGCCAGCTAACTATGGCTACACCTTC. Translating gives CASSERRPANYGYTF. The variable domain in full, completed from reference TRBV2 and TRBJ1-2, reads EPEVTQTPSHQVTQMGQEVILRCVPISNHLYFYWYRQILGQKVEFLVSFYNNEISEKSEIFDDQFSVERPDGSNFTLKIRSTKLEDSAMYFCASSERRPANYGYTFGSGTRLTVV.

The rearrangement uses TRBV29-1 and TRBJ1-4, with 9 bases matching TRBD1. The CDR3 is made up of 14 amino acids. CDR1 and CDR2 from the germline V gene are SQVTM and ANQGSEA. The trim removed 4 bases at V and 8 bases at J, leaving 8 bases unmatched. The CDR3 loop reads CSVAPGTGSEKLFF. CDR3 DNA: TGCAGCGTTGCCCCTGGGACAGGGAGCGAAAAACTGTTTTTT.

This clone has only a few counts. The chain combines TRBV19 with TRBJ1-1; D call uncertain. This CDR3 is 13 amino acids long. V was pared by 8 bases and J by 1 base, with 11 bases between. Germline V gene lookup returns CDR1 LNHDA and CDR2 SQIVND (reference sequence). The CDR3 DNA sequence: TGTGCCAGTCACGGGTGGTCGAACACTGAAGCTTTCTTT. Amino acids: CASHGWSNTEAFF.

The chain employs TRBV6-2 or TRBV6-3 and TRBJ1-5; no definite D call. CDR3 length equals 13 residues. CDR1 is MNHEY, CDR2 SVGEGT, per germline. V lost 4 bases to trimming and J lost 1 base, with 5 bases between them. CDR3 nucleotides: TGTGCCAGCAGTTTCTACAGCAATCAGCCCCAGCATTTT. Translation gives CASSFYSNQPQHF.